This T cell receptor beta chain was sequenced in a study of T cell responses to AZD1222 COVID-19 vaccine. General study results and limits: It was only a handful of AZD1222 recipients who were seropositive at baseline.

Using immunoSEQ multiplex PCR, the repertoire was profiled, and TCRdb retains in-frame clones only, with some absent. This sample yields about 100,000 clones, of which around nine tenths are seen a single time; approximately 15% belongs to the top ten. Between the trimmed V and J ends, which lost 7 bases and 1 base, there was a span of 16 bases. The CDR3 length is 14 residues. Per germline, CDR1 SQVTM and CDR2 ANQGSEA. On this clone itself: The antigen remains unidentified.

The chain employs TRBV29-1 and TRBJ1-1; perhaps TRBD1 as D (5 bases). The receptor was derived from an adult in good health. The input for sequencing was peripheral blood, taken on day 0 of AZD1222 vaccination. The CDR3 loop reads CSGGSFQGNTEAFF. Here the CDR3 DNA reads TGCAGCGGTGGCTCGTTCCAGGGGAACACTGAAGCTTTCTTT.